This note documents a single T cell receptor (beta chain) sequence. This entry is derived from a study of OX40 agonist ivuxolimab in advanced cancers. Profiled with immunoSEQ multiplex PCR; TCRdb holds only in-frame clones, not every one. The sample has tens of thousands of clones, more than 70% seen once. The receptor was isolated from an adult with an advanced solid tumor such as melanoma, head and neck, liver or kidney cancer. Sample: CD4+ or CD8+ T cells sorted from blood, taken in a trial of the OX40 agonist ivuxolimab.

The CDR3 DNA sequence: TGTGCCAGCAGCTTAGGCAGGCGGCCAGAAACCTATGGCTACACCTTC. Amino acids: CASSLGRRPETYGYTF. V gene TRBV7-8 combines with J gene TRBJ1-2; D call uncertain. Germline V gives CDR1 SGHVS, CDR2 FQNEAQ. The CDR3 spans 16 residues. Deletions cut 1 base from V and 4 bases from J, with 16 bases between.